This T cell receptor beta chain comes out of a study of T cells in Graves' hyperthyroidism and ophthalmopathy. Study observations and caveats: Blood shared most expanded thyroid clonotypes above 0.001.

Germline loops: CDR1 SGHAT, CDR2 FQNNGV. V lost 2 bases to trimming and J lost 9 bases; unmatched junction nucleotides: 14. The CDR3 runs 17 residues. This clonotype was seen at least ten times. Its antigen is as yet unknown. Regions amplified from RNA transcripts were the TCR beta CDR3 regions. The HTBI primer set served for first-round RT-PCR of the TCR CDR3. TCRdb passed the multiplex PCR reads through MiXCR, listing each CDR3 protein once. The repertoire holds around 620,000 distinct CDR3 sequences, around 15% seen once, with about 3.8% in the top ten. The chain links TRBV11-2 to TRBJ2-1; 9 bases line up with TRBD2. The receptor's source is a woman aged 25 to 45 with Graves' hyperthyroidism. Specimen: blood. Here the CDR3 DNA reads TGTGCCAGCAGCTTACGGGCGAGTAGCGGGAGTTTCGGTGAGCAGTTCTTC. The encoded protein is CASSLRASSGSFGEQFF.